A single sample gave rise to the 13 T cell receptor beta chains below, sequenced in a study of blood T cell repertoires in COVID-19. Only in-frame clones appear in the TCRdb table, and some are missing; sequencing was by immunoSEQ multiplex PCR. The sample gives about 260,000 clones, roughly 82% of which show up once; roughly 2% is in the top ten. The sample comprised PBMCs or T cells enriched from blood (not recorded which). Every receptor here comes from a woman aged 45-59 years who had recovered from COVID-19.

The rearrangement uses TRBV27 and TRBJ2-2; 9 bases align to TRBD2. Germline CDR1 and CDR2: MNHEY and SMNVEV (reference sequence). Losses at the gene ends were 3 bases for V and 5 bases for J; bases not matched to a gene: 10. The CDR3 has 17 amino acids. The CDR3 spells CASSFPPSGKSTGELFF. Written as DNA, the CDR3 is TGTGCCAGCAGTTTTCCCCCTAGCGGGAAATCGACCGGGGAGCTGTTTTTT.

The chain recombines TRBV7-9 with TRBJ2-4, with D unresolved. The CDR3 extends over 13 amino acids. Germline values: CDR1 SEHNR, CDR2 FQNEAQ (reference sequence). Trimming removed 2 bases from V and 5 bases from J, with 7 bases in between. The CDR3 spells CASSLSGENIQYF. CDR3 nucleotide sequence: TGTGCCAGCAGCTTAAGTGGAGAAAACATTCAGTACTTC. Full variable domain (rest looked up from reference TRBV7-9 and TRBJ2-4): DTGVSQNPRHKITKRGQNVTFRCDPISEHNRLYWYRQTLGQGPEFLTYFQNEAQLEKSRLLSDRFSAERPKGSFSTLEIQRTEQGDSAMYLCASSLSGENIQYFGAGTRLSVL.

The chain uses TRBV2 and TRBJ2-2; the match to TRBD1 covers 11 bases. With V trimmed by 6 bases and J by 9 bases, 6 bases remained unmatched. Germline loops: CDR1 SNHLY, CDR2 FYNNEI. This CDR3 spans 14 amino acids. CDR3 sequence reads: CASRGTGGGWELFF. CDR3 DNA sequence: TGTGCCAGCAGGGGGACAGGGGGTGGCTGGGAGCTGTTTTTT. Looking up the rest from reference TRBV2 and TRBJ2-2 gives the full variable domain: EPEVTQTPSHQVTQMGQEVILRCVPISNHLYFYWYRQILGQKVEFLVSFYNNEISEKSEIFDDQFSVERPDGSNFTLKIRSTKLEDSAMYFCASRGTGGGWELFFGEGSRLTVL.

The chain combines TRBV6-2 or TRBV6-3 with TRBJ1-1; D is uncertain. The CDR3 has 14 amino acids. The germline V gene encodes CDR1 MNHEY and CDR2 SVGEGT. Trimming cost V 6 bases and J 8 bases, with 19 bases left between them. The CDR3 DNA follows: TGTGCCAGCAGCACAACAGCGGGGAAAATCGAAGCTTTCTTT. Amino acids: CASSTTAGKIEAFF.

This chain links TRBV7-9 with TRBJ2-5, with 9 bases lining up with TRBD1. The germline V gene encodes CDR1 SEHNR and CDR2 FQNEAQ (reference sequence). V was pared by 2 bases and J by 4 bases, with 5 bases of the junction left unmatched. The CDR3 consists of 15 residues. CDR3 in DNA: TGTGCCAGCAGCTTATTGGGACAGGGTTCAGAGACCCAGTACTTC. Amino acid sequence: CASSLLGQGSETQYF.

This chain connects TRBV19 to TRBJ1-5; TRBD1 might be the D (6 bases). CDR1 is LNHDA and CDR2 is SQIVND in the germline V gene (reference sequence). The CDR3 covers 15 residues. Between the trimmed V and J ends, which lost 5 bases and 0 bases, there was a span of 11 bases. CDR3 residues: CASSSGQYSNQPQHF. The CDR3 DNA is TGTGCCAGTAGTTCAGGACAGTATAGCAATCAGCCCCAGCATTTT.

The gene calls are TRBV4-2 and TRBJ2-7; D is ambiguous. V was trimmed by 1 base and J by 4 bases, leaving 8 bases between them. The CDR3 length is 13 residues. The germline V gene has CDR1 LGHNA and CDR2 YNFKEQ. The CDR3 loop is CASSQVSEYEQYF. CDR3 in DNA: TGTGCCAGCAGCCAAGTTTCCGAGTACGAGCAGTACTTC.

V gene TRBV5-5 combines with J gene TRBJ1-2; maybe TRBD1 (5 bases). The CDR3 sequence is 13 residues long. The V end lost 6 bases, the J end lost 2 bases, and 11 bases lay between the germline ends. Germline V gives CDR1 SGHKS, CDR2 YYEKEE (reference sequence). Written as DNA, the CDR3 is TGTGCCAGCAACCTGGCAGGGAACTATGGCTACACCTTC. Encoded protein: CASNLAGNYGYTF.

For this clone: A junction end diverges from the germline sequence, so it may reflect a read error. The V call is TRBV29-1, the J call TRBJ1-2, with TRBD1 as a possible D gene (5 bases). From germline, CDR1 is SQVTM and CDR2 ANQGSEA. The CDR3 loop spans 12 amino acids. The CDR3 DNA reads TGCAGCGCCGAACAGGCTAACTATGACTACACCTTC. This encodes CSAEQANYDYTF.

V is TRBV7-2 and J is TRBJ2-7; 13 bases are shared with TRBD2. The CDR3 has 17 residues. Germline lookup yields CDR1 SGHTA and CDR2 FQGNSA. V gave up 4 bases and J gave up 0 bases; unmatched junction bases: 6. As DNA, the CDR3 is TGTGCCAGCAGCTCCCGACTAGCGGGGGGTGTCTCCTACGAGCAGTACTTC. Its protein product is CASSSRLAGGVSYEQYF.

V and J are TRBV6-2 or TRBV6-3 and TRBJ1-2; unclear D gene. The CDR3 runs 12 residues. CDR1 and CDR2 from the germline V gene are MNHEY and SVGEGT. V gave up 2 bases and J gave up 4 bases, with 5 bases separating them. In DNA, the CDR3 is TGTGCCAGCAGTTACGAGGTCTATGGCTACACCTTC. It is translated as CASSYEVYGYTF.

This chain joins TRBV6-6 and TRBJ1-1; tentatively, D is TRBD1 (5 bases). The V gene lost 6 bases and the J gene lost 5 bases, with 7 bases spanning the gap. CDR1 and CDR2 (germline): MNHNY, SVGAGI (reference sequence). This CDR3 contains 11 residues. The CDR3 is CASRTVTEAFF. In DNA form, the CDR3 reads TGTGCCAGCAGGACAGTTACTGAAGCTTTCTTT.

This sequence joins TRBV4-3 and TRBJ2-5; 7 bases fit TRBD1. Germline-derived CDR1 and CDR2 are LGHNA and YSLEER. The ends lost 0 bases at V and 5 bases at J; junction bases unmatched: 9. CDR3 length: 16 residues. CDR3 DNA: TGCGCCAGCAGCCAAGATTACAGGACAGGACAGGAGACCCAGTACTTC. It translates to CASSQDYRTGQETQYF.